The 16 T cell receptor beta chains in this list originate from one sample, sequenced in a study of T cell repertoires in cytomegalovirus infection. MiXCR, run by TCRdb on the reads, gives a single entry per CDR3 protein. This sample has 150,000 to 200,000 distinct CDR3 sequences, with about a sixth found just once. Sequencing was performed on CD8+ T cells from PBMCs. The source is a human donor in good health (CMV status not recorded). Some clones in this sample may be carry-over from other donors' samples.

This clonotype was seen a few times. The chain joins TRBV7-9 to TRBJ1-2; TRBD1 aligns across 8 bases. This CDR3 region has 14 residues. V lost 4 bases, J lost 4 bases, and 5 bases stayed unmatched. Germline V CDR1 and CDR2: SEHNR, FQNEAQ (reference sequence). CDR3 sequence (DNA): TGTGCCAGCAGCTGGGGGACAGGACGCTATGGCTACACCTTC. Translated: CASSWGTGRYGYTF.

This clonotype was counted a few times. The genes are TRBV5-6 and TRBJ2-2; 7 bases agree with TRBD1. Germline CDR1 reads SGHDT; CDR2 reads YYEEEE. The CDR3 runs to 15 residues. With V trimmed by 5 bases and J by 5 bases, 9 bases remained unmatched. CDR3 DNA: TGTGCCAGCAGTGCCGACAGGGTTGGGACCGGGGAGCTGTTTTTT. Protein sequence: CASSADRVGTGELFF.

This clonotype was detected only a few times. This chain uses TRBV6-2 or TRBV6-3 with TRBJ1-1, with D uncertain. The germline CDR1 and CDR2 sequences are MNHEY and SVGEGT. V was clipped by 2 bases and J by 0 bases, with 7 bases between them. The CDR3 runs 14 residues. The chain's CDR3 is CASSYGQMNTEAFF. In nucleotides, the CDR3 is TGTGCCAGCAGTTACGGGCAGATGAACACTGAAGCTTTCTTT.

This clonotype came up a few times. The CDR3 bases are TGTGCTAGTGGTTCCCCCGGACAGGGGAGGGATGGCTACACCTTC. Protein product: CASGSPGQGRDGYTF. The V gene is TRBV12-5, the J gene TRBJ1-2, with 9 bases fitting TRBD1. CDR1 is LGHNT and CDR2 is FRNRAP in the germline V gene. The CDR3 is made up of 15 amino acids. The J segment lost 6 bases and the V segment lost 4 bases, leaving 9 bases of the junction unmatched.

The J gene is TRBJ1-5, the V gene TRBV7-9; 10 positions agree with TRBD1. The ends lost 4 bases at V and 0 bases at J; junction bases unmatched: 3. This CDR3 comprises 16 residues. CDR1 is SEHNR and CDR2 is FQNEAQ in the germline V gene (reference sequence). The CDR3 DNA sequence: TGTGCCAGCAGCTCCGGGACAGGGGATAGCAATCAGCCCCAGCATTTT. Amino acid sequence: CASSSGTGDSNQPQHF.

The rearrangement links TRBV7-9 to TRBJ2-5, with a possible D match to TRBD1 (6 bases). The length of the CDR3 is 15 residues. The germline CDR1 and CDR2 sequences are SEHNR and FQNEAQ (reference sequence). Trimming cost V 4 bases and J 0 bases, with 12 bases left between them. CDR3 DNA sequence: TGTGCCAGCAGCTCCAGGTCAGGGGACCAAGAGACCCAGTACTTC. Translating gives CASSSRSGDQETQYF.

The chain combines TRBV28 with TRBJ2-5; 9 positions match TRBD1. Per germline, CDR1 MDHEN and CDR2 SYDVKM. The CDR3 totals 19 residues. V lost 3 bases, J lost 2 bases, and 16 bases stayed unmatched. The CDR3 DNA reads as TGTGCCAGCAGTTTTCAGATCCGGGACAGGGCTACGTTTCAAGAGACCCAGTACTTC. This translates into CASSFQIRDRATFQETQYF. Complete variable domain (other parts from reference TRBV28 and TRBJ2-5): DVKVTQSSRYLVKRTGEKVFLECVQDMDHENMFWYRQDPGLGLRLIYFSYDVKMKEKGDIPEGYSVSREKKERFSLILESASTNQTSMYLCASSFQIRDRATFQETQYFGPGTRLLVL.

The chain links TRBV7-6 to TRBJ2-2; D gene ambiguous. The CDR3 is made up of 15 amino acids. Germline CDR1 reads SGHVS; CDR2 reads FNYEAQ. V was pared by 5 bases and J by 3 bases, with 13 bases between. The CDR3 here is CASSAPGSDTGELFF. DNA of the CDR3: TGTGCCAGCAGCGCCCCAGGTTCGGACACCGGGGAGCTGTTTTTT.

This clonotype was found a few times. The chain uses TRBV11-1 and TRBJ1-1; D is perhaps TRBD1 (5 bases). The V gene lost 3 bases and the J gene lost 4 bases, with 9 bases spanning the gap. This CDR3 contains 13 residues. Looked up from germline, CDR1 is SGHAT and CDR2 is FQDESV (reference sequence). CDR3 in amino acids: CASSFTGTTEAFF. The CDR3 DNA sequence: TGTGCCAGCAGCTTTACCGGGACCACTGAAGCTTTCTTT.

In its sample, this clonotype was seen a few times. The junction shows a germline mismatch at one end, possibly a read error. The CDR3 DNA sequence: TGTGCCGGCAGGGGGCCAGATGAGCAGTTCTTC. This sequence encodes CAGRGPDEQFF. This chain links TRBV7-9 with TRBJ2-1, with 8 bases aligning to TRBD1. CDR1 and CDR2 from the germline V gene are SEHNR and FQNEAQ (reference sequence). The CDR3 has 11 amino acids. Full variable domain (outside the CDR3, taken from reference TRBV7-9 and TRBJ2-1): DTGVSQNPRHKITKRGQNVTFRCDPISEHNRLYWYRQTLGQGPEFLTYFQNEAQLEKSRLLSDRFSAERPKGSFSTLEIQRTEQGDSAMYLCAGRGPDEQFFGPGTRLTVL.

This clonotype was counted only a few times. The chain has TRBV29-1 and TRBJ2-5, with a possible D match to TRBD2 (5 bases). There are 12 residues in the CDR3. V lost 6 bases to trimming and J lost 4 bases, with 12 bases between them. In germline, CDR1 is SQVTM, CDR2 ANQGSEA. The CDR3, as DNA: TGCAGCGTCGGGGAGTTAGGAGAGACCCAGTACTTC. This gives the protein CSVGELGETQYF.

This clonotype was counted a few times. V and J are TRBV28 and TRBJ1-5; 9 positions agree with TRBD1. The CDR3 totals 17 residues. The germline gives CDR1 MDHEN, CDR2 SYDVKM. The junction had 12 bases not matched to a gene; V was cut back by 3 bases and J by 6 bases. The CDR3 DNA reads TGTGCCAGCAGTTTGTTAGGGACAGGGAGGCTTACTCAGCCCCAGCATTTT. This codes for CASSLLGTGRLTQPQHF.

This clonotype was seen a few times. The chain links TRBV28 to TRBJ1-5; 10 nucleotides align to TRBD1. The V and J ends lost 1 base and 6 bases, in that order; junction bases with no gene match: 9. Germline assignment: CDR1 MDHEN and CDR2 SYDVKM. This CDR3 is built from 17 residues. The CDR3 DNA reads TGTGCCAGCAGTTTATATCGGAGACAGGGGGCGGGTCAGCCCCAGCATTTT. It is translated as CASSLYRRQGAGQPQHF.

V gene TRBV7-8 combines with J gene TRBJ1-5; D may be TRBD1 (5 bases). The CDR3 totals 19 residues. Trimming removed 0 bases from V and 4 bases from J, with 22 bases in between. Germline CDR1 and CDR2: SGHVS and FQNEAQ. The CDR3 here is CASSLAQKGTQSKNQPQHF. In nucleotides, the CDR3 is TGTGCCAGCAGCTTAGCGCAGAAAGGGACGCAGAGCAAAAATCAGCCCCAGCATTTT.

This sequence joins TRBV7-9 and TRBJ1-4; 7 nucleotides agree with TRBD1. Germline-derived CDR1 and CDR2 are SEHNR and FQNEAQ (reference sequence). The junction had 6 bases not matched to a gene; V was cut back by 5 bases and J by 0 bases. The CDR3 is made up of 16 amino acids. This CDR3 reads CASSLTGPATNEKLFF. CDR3 coding DNA: TGTGCCAGCAGCCTGACAGGGCCCGCAACTAATGAAAAACTGTTTTTT.

CDR3 sequence reads: CASSQGRTLGEAFF. The CDR3 DNA sequence: TGCGCCAGCAGCCAAGGACGCACCCTTGGGGAAGCTTTCTTT. The chain carries TRBV4-3 and TRBJ1-1; D gene unclear. V shed 1 base and J shed 8 bases, with 14 bases lying between them. The germline CDR1 and CDR2 sequences are LGHNA and YSLEER. This CDR3 comprises 14 residues.